This passage covers 32 T cell receptor beta chains from one sample sequenced in a study of OX40 agonist ivuxolimab in advanced cancers. Library generation was performed with the immunoSEQ multiplex PCR assay. TCRdb took over this immuneACCESS table, retaining in-frame rearrangements with V and J assigned. Such tables are incomplete; in checked studies, under half of the missing clones stem from an unresolved V gene, and the remainder is unexplained. This sample lists about 69,000 clones; around 89% were detected once. The top ten constitute roughly a tenth of the sample. The starting material was CD4+ or CD8+ T cells sorted from blood, obtained in a trial of the OX40 agonist ivuxolimab. These receptor sequences come from an adult with an advanced solid tumor such as melanoma, head and neck, liver or kidney cancer.

The chain links TRBV7-2 to TRBJ2-3; D ambiguous. The CDR3 has 14 amino acids. Germline V CDR1 and CDR2: SGHTA, FQGNSA. V was clipped by 4 bases and J by 6 bases, with 14 bases between them. The CDR3 DNA follows: TGTGCCAGCAGCTCCTCAACGGCCCGGGATACGCAGTATTTT. The encoded protein is CASSSSTARDTQYF.

CDR3 loop: CSVARSSYNEQFF. The CDR3 DNA is TGCAGCGTTGCCCGCTCCTCCTACAATGAGCAGTTCTTC. V gene TRBV29-1 combines with J gene TRBJ2-1, with no clear D. The germline V gene has CDR1 SQVTM and CDR2 ANQGSEA. The CDR3 is 13 amino acids. The ends were cut back, 4 bases at V and 0 bases at J, with 7 bases in the middle.

The table lists this clone with a count of one. The chain combines TRBV2 with TRBJ2-7, with a possible D match to TRBD2 (6 bases). Trimming removed 4 bases at V and 2 bases at J, with 9 bases between. The CDR3 runs to 13 residues. CDR1 and CDR2 (germline): SNHLY, FYNNEI. The DNA of the CDR3 is TGTGCCAGCAGTGCTCTAGCGCCCTACGAGCAGTACTTC. Translation: CASSALAPYEQYF. Based on the CDR3 plus reference TRBV2 and TRBJ2-7, the full variable domain is EPEVTQTPSHQVTQMGQEVILRCVPISNHLYFYWYRQILGQKVEFLVSFYNNEISEKSEIFDDQFSVERPDGSNFTLKIRSTKLEDSAMYFCASSALAPYEQYFGPGTRLTVT.

The chain combines TRBV7-2 with TRBJ1-1; no definite D call. Trimming removed 3 bases from V and 2 bases from J, with 7 bases in between. Germline CDR1 and CDR2: SGHTA and FQGNSA. The CDR3 is made up of 13 amino acids. In DNA, the CDR3 is TGTGCCAGCAGCTTCCACCCAAACACTGAAGCTTTCTTT. This sequence encodes CASSFHPNTEAFF.

V and J are TRBV11-1 and TRBJ2-1; 13 bases are shared with TRBD2. With 1 base clipped from V and 6 bases from J, the junction kept 9 bases outside the gene matches. Germline CDR1 reads SGHAT; CDR2 reads FQDESV (reference sequence). CDR3 length: 18 residues. The CDR3 coding sequence is TGTGCCAGCAGCTTAGGTACTAGCGGGAGGGCCAAAGGCAATGAGCAGTTCTTC. Amino acids: CASSLGTSGRAKGNEQFF.

V and J are TRBV28 and TRBJ1-2; D uncertain. Germline CDR1 is MDHEN and CDR2 is SYDVKM. The CDR3 totals 14 residues. V lost 3 bases, J lost 8 bases, and 16 bases lay in between. The CDR3 spells CASSLEDASRGYTF. CDR3 nucleotides: TGTGCCAGCAGTTTGGAAGACGCCTCTCGCGGCTACACCTTC.

This clone was detected once. The V gene is TRBV7-2, the J gene TRBJ1-1; D unclear. V was trimmed by 1 base and J by 4 bases, leaving 10 bases between them. The CDR3 length is 14 residues. The V gene's germline CDR1 is SGHTA and CDR2 FQGNSA. Here the CDR3 reads CASSLVGQGTEAFF. The CDR3 bases are TGTGCCAGCAGCTTAGTTGGCCAAGGCACTGAAGCTTTCTTT.

The rearrangement joins TRBV7-8 to TRBJ2-1, with TRBD2 identical over 12 bases. CDR1 and CDR2 from the germline V gene are SGHVS and FQNEAQ. After removal of 1 base from V and 7 bases from J, the junction contained 8 bases not matched to a gene. This CDR3 is built from 17 residues. The chain's CDR3 is CASSLVALAGGANEQFF. CDR3 coding DNA: TGTGCCAGCAGCTTAGTGGCGCTAGCGGGAGGGGCTAATGAGCAGTTCTTC.

The gene calls are TRBV5-1 and TRBJ2-7, with 10 bases aligning to TRBD2. With V trimmed by 4 bases and J by 5 bases, 6 bases remained unmatched. Germline CDR1 and CDR2: SGHRS and YFSETQ. The CDR3 runs to 14 residues. CDR3 loop: CASSPTSGSHEQYF. CDR3 nucleotide sequence: TGCGCCAGCAGCCCGACTAGCGGGTCCCACGAGCAGTACTTC.

The J gene is TRBJ2-7, the V gene TRBV28; 7 nucleotides line up with TRBD2. CDR1 and CDR2 from the germline V gene are MDHEN and SYDVKM. Germline trimming cut 2 bases from V and 2 bases from J; bases unmatched to any gene: 6. This CDR3 has 15 residues. The CDR3 reads CASSLPPGLPYEQYF. The CDR3 region has the DNA TGTGCCAGCAGTTTACCTCCGGGACTACCCTACGAGCAGTACTTC.

This clone has only one observation. The rearrangement joins TRBV9 to TRBJ2-1; 8 nucleotides match TRBD2. CDR1 is SGDLS and CDR2 is YYNGEE in the germline V gene. J was trimmed by 2 bases and V by 0 bases; bases with no gene match: 4. CDR3 length: 16 amino acids. This CDR3 is CASSVAAGGPYNEQFF. DNA for the CDR3: TGTGCCAGCAGCGTAGCGGCGGGAGGACCCTACAATGAGCAGTTCTTC.

V usage is TRBV18 and J usage is TRBJ1-3, with TRBD1 matching 10 bases. Losses at the gene ends were 2 bases for V and 3 bases for J; bases not matched to a gene: 4. Germline values: CDR1 KGHSH, CDR2 LQKENI. This CDR3 is 16 amino acids long. DNA of the CDR3: TGTGCCAGCTCACCAATCGACAGGGGGCTTGGAAACACCATATATTTT. It specifies CASSPIDRGLGNTIYF.

The CDR3 region is CASSYQLAYEQYF. The CDR3 DNA is TGTGCCAGCAGTTACCAACTAGCCTACGAGCAGTACTTC. The chain carries TRBV6-6 and TRBJ2-7; tentative D call: TRBD2 (5 bases). Germline CDR1 and CDR2: MNHNY and SVGAGI (reference sequence). CDR3 size: 13 residues. V lost 2 bases, J lost 2 bases, and 7 bases lay in between.

The gene calls are TRBV5-1 and TRBJ2-3, with D maybe TRBD1 (7 bases). Germline V gene data show CDR1 as SGHRS and CDR2 as YFSETQ. The CDR3 contains 13 residues. Between the trimmed V and J ends, which lost 4 bases and 6 bases, there was a span of 12 bases. The CDR3 DNA follows: TGCGCCAGCAGCCCCCAGGGGGGCGATACGCAGTATTTT. Protein product: CASSPQGGDTQYF.

The rearrangement uses TRBV13 and TRBJ1-4; D unresolved. Trimming took off 2 bases at V and 4 bases at J, with 11 bases between the two ends. CDR1 PRHDT and CDR2 FYEKMQ come from the germline V gene (reference sequence). This CDR3 contains 15 residues. In DNA, the CDR3 is TGTGCCAGCAGCTTAACTACTACGTTTAATGAAAAACTGTTTTTT. Protein: CASSLTTTFNEKLFF.

The chain couples TRBV11-3 to TRBJ2-1; D ambiguous. The CDR3 has 14 residues. The V end lost 5 bases, the J end lost 6 bases, and 14 bases lay between the germline ends. Looked up from germline, CDR1 is SGHNT and CDR2 is YENEEA. CDR3 loop: CASSPGRFPNEQFF. The DNA for the CDR3 is TGTGCCAGCAGCCCTGGTAGATTCCCCAATGAGCAGTTCTTC.

The chain uses TRBV9 and TRBJ2-5, with a tentative D call TRBD1 (6 bases). CDR3 length: 14 residues. V gave up 0 bases and J gave up 4 bases, with 10 bases separating them. The germline CDR1 and CDR2 sequences are SGDLS and YYNGEE. CDR3 DNA: TGTGCCAGCAGCGTAGTGGGGGCGGGAGAGACCCAGTACTTC. It is translated as CASSVVGAGETQYF.

The J gene is TRBJ1-5, the V gene TRBV11-3; possibly TRBD1 for D (6 bases). Germline-derived CDR1 and CDR2 are SGHNT and YENEEA. The CDR3 loop spans 13 amino acids. Trimming removed 5 bases at V and 6 bases at J, with 11 bases between. The chain's CDR3 is CASSRGRAQPQHF. The DNA for the CDR3 is TGTGCCAGCAGCCGGGGGCGGGCTCAGCCCCAGCATTTT.

The chain carries TRBV5-1 and TRBJ1-3; D is undetermined. Germline-derived CDR1 and CDR2 are SGHRS and YFSETQ. This CDR3 region has 15 residues. V was cut by 2 bases and J by 0 bases, with 9 bases left in between. CDR3 DNA: TGCGCCAGCAGCTTTGGGTCGTCCTCTGGAAACACCATATATTTT. This translates into CASSFGSSSGNTIYF.

V usage is TRBV6-1 and J usage is TRBJ1-2, with D possibly TRBD1 on 5 matching bases. In germline, CDR1 is MNHNS, CDR2 SASEGT. The CDR3 contains 17 residues. Trimming took 0 bases from V and 4 from J, leaving 18 bases between them. The CDR3 loop is CASSEALRAGRGYGYTF. The CDR3 DNA reads TGTGCCAGCAGTGAAGCGCTTCGGGCAGGGCGAGGCTATGGCTACACCTTC.

The V call is TRBV7-8, the J call TRBJ2-3; possibly TRBD2 for D (6 bases). Germline CDR1 and CDR2: SGHVS and FQNEAQ. V was clipped by 5 bases and J by 2 bases, with 23 bases between them. CDR3 length: 18 residues. CDR3 nucleotides: TGTGCCAGCAGCGCCGCGGGCACTAGCTTTCCCAACACAGATACGCAGTATTTT. Its translation: CASSAAGTSFPNTDTQYF.

The chain uses TRBV18 and TRBJ1-1; D remains unclear. V lost 2 bases, J lost 5 bases, and 9 bases lay in between. The CDR3 loop spans 13 amino acids. Germline V CDR1 and CDR2: KGHSH, LQKENI. In DNA, the CDR3 is TGTGCCAGCTCACCATCCGCGAGGACTGAAGCTTTCTTT. Its protein product is CASSPSARTEAFF.

The gene calls are TRBV5-1 and TRBJ1-5; D not resolved. CDR3 length equals 13 residues. Germline V gene lookup returns CDR1 SGHRS and CDR2 YFSETQ. V was shortened by 4 bases and J by 2 bases, with 7 bases between the two germline ends. CDR3 protein: CASSQDGNQPQHF. The CDR3 coding sequence is TGCGCCAGCAGCCAGGACGGCAATCAGCCCCAGCATTTT. Looking up the rest from reference TRBV5-1 and TRBJ1-5 gives the full variable domain: KAGVTQTPRYLIKTRGQQVTLSCSPISGHRSVSWYQQTPGQGLQFLFEYFSETQRNKGNFPGRFSGRQFSNSRSEMNVSTLELGDSALYLCASSQDGNQPQHFGDGTRLSIL.

This sequence joins TRBV28 and TRBJ2-1; D could derive from TRBD1 or TRBD2 (5 bases each). V was cut by 5 bases and J by 0 bases, with 14 bases left in between. Per the germline V gene, CDR1 is MDHEN and CDR2 is SYDVKM. The CDR3 totals 16 residues. CDR3 region: CASSTRRGSSYNEQFF. The CDR3 DNA sequence: TGTGCCAGCAGTACCCGTCGGGGCAGCTCCTACAATGAGCAGTTCTTC. Together with reference TRBV28 and TRBJ2-1, the CDR3 gives the full variable domain: DVKVTQSSRYLVKRTGEKVFLECVQDMDHENMFWYRQDPGLGLRLIYFSYDVKMKEKGDIPEGYSVSREKKERFSLILESASTNQTSMYLCASSTRRGSSYNEQFFGPGTRLTVL.

The V gene is TRBV15, the J gene TRBJ2-1; D is ambiguous. Trimming removed 0 bases at V and 6 bases at J, with 15 bases between. This CDR3 region has 16 residues. Germline values: CDR1 LNHNV, CDR2 YYDKDF (reference sequence). In DNA, the CDR3 is TGTGCCACCAGCAGAGATCACGGTGGGCCGAGCAATGAGCAGTTCTTC. It translates to CATSRDHGGPSNEQFF.

This sequence joins TRBV7-2 and TRBJ1-5; perhaps TRBD1 as D (5 bases). This CDR3 is 16 amino acids long. Trimming stripped 0 bases from V and 0 bases from J, with 9 bases between. Germline CDR1 is SGHTA and CDR2 is FQGNSA. CDR3 in amino acids: CASSLAGVTSNQPQHF. CDR3 DNA sequence: TGTGCCAGCAGCTTAGCAGGGGTCACTAGCAATCAGCCCCAGCATTTT.

Written as DNA, the CDR3 is TGTGCCAGCAGGCCCCCGGGACTGGGTTACGAGCAGTACTTC. Amino acids: CASRPPGLGYEQYF. The rearrangement uses TRBV6-6 and TRBJ2-7; D possibly corresponds to TRBD2 (6 bases). CDR3 size: 14 residues. Per germline, CDR1 MNHNY and CDR2 SVGAGI (reference sequence). V was trimmed by 6 bases and J by 4 bases, leaving 16 bases between them.

V gene TRBV15 combines with J gene TRBJ1-2; no clear D. Germline CDR1 LNHNV, CDR2 YYDKDF (reference sequence). CDR3 size: 12 residues. Trimming took off 1 base at V and 2 bases at J, with 2 bases between the two ends. In nucleotides, the CDR3 is TGTGCCACCAGCAGAGCGAACTATGGCTACACCTTC. Residues: CATSRANYGYTF.

V and J are TRBV19 and TRBJ2-5; 7 bases align to TRBD2. The CDR3 runs to 13 residues. V gave up 11 bases and J gave up 3 bases; unmatched junction bases: 9. Germline V lookup: CDR1 LNHDA, CDR2 SQIVND (reference sequence). The DNA of the CDR3 is TGTGCCTCCGGGAGGAGGATTGAAGAGACCCAGTACTTC. It is translated as CASGRRIEETQYF.

The V call is TRBV4-3, the J call TRBJ2-3, with D unresolved. The CDR3 contains 12 residues. The germline CDR1 and CDR2 sequences are LGHNA and YSLEER. V was cut by 0 bases and J by 3 bases, with 1 base left in between. CDR3 sequence (DNA): TGCGCCAGCAGCCAAGAGACAGATACGCAGTATTTT. Its protein product is CASSQETDTQYF.

This chain links TRBV7-2 with TRBJ1-2; TRBD1 agrees at 9 bases. The V gene end was trimmed by 4 bases and the J gene end by 8 bases; junction bases not matched to a gene: 20. The CDR3 length is 18 residues. Germline-derived CDR1 and CDR2 are SGHTA and FQGNSA. CDR3 protein: CASSSPGEGQGLMRGYTF. The CDR3 DNA is TGTGCCAGCAGCTCCCCAGGCGAGGGACAGGGCCTTATGCGAGGCTACACCTTC.

The CDR3 region has the DNA TGTGCCAGTAGTCGGGACAGGGGGAGTGACACCATATATTTT. Amino acids: CASSRDRGSDTIYF. The V and J genes are TRBV19 and TRBJ1-3; 11 positions agree with TRBD1. The CDR3 runs to 14 residues. The germline V gene has CDR1 LNHDA and CDR2 SQIVND (reference sequence). V gave up 5 bases and J gave up 8 bases; unmatched junction bases: 5.